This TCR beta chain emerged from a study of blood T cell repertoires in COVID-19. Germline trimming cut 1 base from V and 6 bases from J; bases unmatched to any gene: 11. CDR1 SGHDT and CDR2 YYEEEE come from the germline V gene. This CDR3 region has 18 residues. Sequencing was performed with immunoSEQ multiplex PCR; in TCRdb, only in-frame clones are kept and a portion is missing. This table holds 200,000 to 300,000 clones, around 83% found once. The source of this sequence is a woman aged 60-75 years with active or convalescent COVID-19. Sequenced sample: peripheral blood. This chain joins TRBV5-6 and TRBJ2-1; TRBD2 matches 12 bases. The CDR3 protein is CASSLSLAGGPSFNEQFF. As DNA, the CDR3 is TGTGCCAGCAGCTTGAGTCTAGCGGGGGGGCCATCTTTCAATGAGCAGTTCTTC.